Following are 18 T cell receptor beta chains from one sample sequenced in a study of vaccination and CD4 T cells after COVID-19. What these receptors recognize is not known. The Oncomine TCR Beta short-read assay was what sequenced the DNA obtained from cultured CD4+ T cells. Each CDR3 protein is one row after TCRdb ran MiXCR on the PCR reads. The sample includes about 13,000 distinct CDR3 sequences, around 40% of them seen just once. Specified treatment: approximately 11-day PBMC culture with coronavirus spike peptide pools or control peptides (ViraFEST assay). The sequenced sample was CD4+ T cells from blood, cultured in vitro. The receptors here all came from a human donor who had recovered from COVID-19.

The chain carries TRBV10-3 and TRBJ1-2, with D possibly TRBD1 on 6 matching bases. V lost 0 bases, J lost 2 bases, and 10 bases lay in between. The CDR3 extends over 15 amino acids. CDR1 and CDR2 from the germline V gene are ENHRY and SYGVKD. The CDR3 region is CAISESGGLNYGYTF. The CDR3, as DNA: TGTGCCATCAGTGAGTCTGGGGGCTTGAACTATGGCTACACCTTC.

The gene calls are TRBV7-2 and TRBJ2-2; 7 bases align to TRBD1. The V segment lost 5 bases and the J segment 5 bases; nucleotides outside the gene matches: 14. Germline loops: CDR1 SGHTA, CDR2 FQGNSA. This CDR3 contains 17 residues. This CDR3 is CASSLKGTAPFTGELFF. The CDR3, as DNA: TGTGCCAGCAGCCTGAAAGGGACAGCCCCTTTTACCGGGGAGCTGTTTTTT.

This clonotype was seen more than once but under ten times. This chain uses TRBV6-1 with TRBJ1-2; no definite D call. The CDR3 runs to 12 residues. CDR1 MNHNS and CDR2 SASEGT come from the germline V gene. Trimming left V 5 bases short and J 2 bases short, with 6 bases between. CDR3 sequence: CASSHQNYGYTF. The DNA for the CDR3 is TGTGCCAGCAGTCACCAGAACTATGGCTACACCTTC.

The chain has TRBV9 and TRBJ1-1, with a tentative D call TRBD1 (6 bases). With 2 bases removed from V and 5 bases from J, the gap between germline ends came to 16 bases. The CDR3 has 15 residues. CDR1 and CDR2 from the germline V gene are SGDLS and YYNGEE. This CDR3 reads CASSVGQILGTEAFF. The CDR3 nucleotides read TGTGCCAGCAGCGTTGGACAGATTTTGGGTACTGAAGCTTTCTTT.

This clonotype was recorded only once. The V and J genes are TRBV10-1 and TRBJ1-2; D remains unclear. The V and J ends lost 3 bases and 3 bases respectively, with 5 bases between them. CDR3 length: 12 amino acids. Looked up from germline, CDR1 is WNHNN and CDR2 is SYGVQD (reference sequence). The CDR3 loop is CASSDAYYGYTF. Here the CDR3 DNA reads TGCGCCAGCAGTGATGCATACTATGGCTACACCTTC.

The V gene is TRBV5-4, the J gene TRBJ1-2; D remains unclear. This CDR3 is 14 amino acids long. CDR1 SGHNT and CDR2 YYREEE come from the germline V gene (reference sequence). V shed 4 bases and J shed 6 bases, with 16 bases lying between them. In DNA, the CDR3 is TGTGCCAGCAGCCGAGGGCCCCGGAGAGATGGCTACACCTTC. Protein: CASSRGPRRDGYTF.

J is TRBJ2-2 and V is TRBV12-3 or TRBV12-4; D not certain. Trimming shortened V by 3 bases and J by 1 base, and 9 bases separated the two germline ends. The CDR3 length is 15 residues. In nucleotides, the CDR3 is TGTGCCAGCAGTTTGAACCGTGGGAACACCGGGGAGCTGTTTTTT. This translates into CASSLNRGNTGELFF.

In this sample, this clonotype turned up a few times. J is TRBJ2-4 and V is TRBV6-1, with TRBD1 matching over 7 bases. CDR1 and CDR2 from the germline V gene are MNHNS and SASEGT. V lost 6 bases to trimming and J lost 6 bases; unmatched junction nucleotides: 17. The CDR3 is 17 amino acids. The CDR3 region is CASSQPGQSLSLNIQYF. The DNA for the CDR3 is TGTGCCAGCAGCCAACCGGGACAGTCACTGTCTCTAAACATTCAGTACTTC.

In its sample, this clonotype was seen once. The CDR3 reads CASSPGTKITEAFF. The CDR3 bases are TGTGCCAGCAGTCCCGGGACCAAAATTACTGAAGCTTTCTTT. The chain uses TRBV6-2 or TRBV6-3 and TRBJ1-1, with a possible D match to TRBD1 (5 bases). This CDR3 has 14 residues. Germline-derived CDR1 and CDR2 are MNHEY and SVGEGT. V was trimmed by 5 bases and J by 5 bases, leaving 15 bases between them.

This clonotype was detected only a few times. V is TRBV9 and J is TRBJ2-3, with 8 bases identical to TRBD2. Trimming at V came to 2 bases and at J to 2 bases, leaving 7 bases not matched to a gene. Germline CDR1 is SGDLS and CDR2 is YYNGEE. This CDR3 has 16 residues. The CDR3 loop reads CASSVTTGGFTDTQYF. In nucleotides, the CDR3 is TGTGCCAGCAGCGTTACTACGGGGGGGTTCACAGATACGCAGTATTTT.

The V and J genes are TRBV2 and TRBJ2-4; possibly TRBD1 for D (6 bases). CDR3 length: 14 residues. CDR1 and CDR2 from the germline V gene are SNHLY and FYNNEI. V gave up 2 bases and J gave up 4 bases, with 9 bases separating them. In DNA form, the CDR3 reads TGTGCCAGCAGTGAATTTGGACAGAAAAACATTCAGTACTTC. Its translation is CASSEFGQKNIQYF.

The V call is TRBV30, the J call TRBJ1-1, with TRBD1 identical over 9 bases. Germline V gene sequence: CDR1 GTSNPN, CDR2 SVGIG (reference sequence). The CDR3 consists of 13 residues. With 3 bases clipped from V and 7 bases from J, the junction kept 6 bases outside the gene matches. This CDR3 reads CAWRGDRVFEAFF. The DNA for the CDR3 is TGTGCCTGGAGGGGGGACAGGGTCTTTGAAGCTTTCTTT. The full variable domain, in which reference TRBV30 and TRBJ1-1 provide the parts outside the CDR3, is SQTIHQWPATLVQPVGSPLSLECTVEGTSNPNLYWYRQAAGRGLQLLFYSVGIGQISSEVPQNLSASRPQDRQFILSSKKLLLSDSGFYLCAWRGDRVFEAFFGQGTRLTVV.

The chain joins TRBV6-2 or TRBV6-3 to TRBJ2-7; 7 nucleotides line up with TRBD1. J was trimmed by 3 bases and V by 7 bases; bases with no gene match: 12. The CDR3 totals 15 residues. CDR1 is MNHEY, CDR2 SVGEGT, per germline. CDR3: CASIHGSGGRYEQYF. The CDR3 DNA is TGTGCCAGCATCCACGGGTCAGGGGGTCGCTACGAGCAGTACTTC.

The CDR3 sequence: CAIRADSYNEQFF. CDR3 nucleotides: TGTGCCATCAGGGCAGACTCCTACAATGAGCAGTTCTTC. J is TRBJ2-1 and V is TRBV10-3, with D hard to call. The V and J ends lost 6 bases and 0 bases respectively, with 6 bases between them. Germline-derived CDR1 and CDR2 are ENHRY and SYGVKD. CDR3 length: 13 residues.

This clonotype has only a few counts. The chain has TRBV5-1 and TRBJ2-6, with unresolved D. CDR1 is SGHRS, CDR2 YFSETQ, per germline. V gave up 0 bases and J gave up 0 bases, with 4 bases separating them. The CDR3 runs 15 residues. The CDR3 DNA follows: TGCGCCAGCAGCTTGGACGGCTCTGGGGCCAACGTCCTGACTTTC. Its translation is CASSLDGSGANVLTF.

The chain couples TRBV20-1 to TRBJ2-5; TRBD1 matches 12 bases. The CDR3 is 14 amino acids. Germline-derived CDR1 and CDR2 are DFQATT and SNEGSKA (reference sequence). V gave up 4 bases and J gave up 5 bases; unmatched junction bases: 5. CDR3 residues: CSATGTGGGETQYF. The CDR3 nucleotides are TGCAGTGCTACCGGGACAGGGGGCGGGGAGACCCAGTACTTC.

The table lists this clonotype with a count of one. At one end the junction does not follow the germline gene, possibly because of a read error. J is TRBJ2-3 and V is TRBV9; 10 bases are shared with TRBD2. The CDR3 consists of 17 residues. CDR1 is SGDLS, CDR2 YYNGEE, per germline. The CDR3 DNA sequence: TGTGCCAACAGCGTTATCGCCGGGACTAGCGGCACAGATACGCAGTATTTT. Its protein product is CANSVIAGTSGTDTQYF. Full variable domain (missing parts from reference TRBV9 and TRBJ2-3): DSGVTQTPKHLITATGQRVTLRCSPRSGDLSVYWYQQSLDQGLQFLIQYYNGEERAKGNILERFSAQQFPDLHSELNLSSLELGDSALYFCANSVIAGTSGTDTQYFGPGTRLTVL.

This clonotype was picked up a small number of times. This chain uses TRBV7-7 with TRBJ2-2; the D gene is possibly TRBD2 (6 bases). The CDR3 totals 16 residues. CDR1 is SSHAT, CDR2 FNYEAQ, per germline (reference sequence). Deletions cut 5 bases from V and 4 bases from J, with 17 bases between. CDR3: CASSPGRLVGTGELFF. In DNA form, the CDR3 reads TGTGCCAGCAGCCCCGGAAGACTAGTAGGCACCGGGGAGCTGTTTTTT.